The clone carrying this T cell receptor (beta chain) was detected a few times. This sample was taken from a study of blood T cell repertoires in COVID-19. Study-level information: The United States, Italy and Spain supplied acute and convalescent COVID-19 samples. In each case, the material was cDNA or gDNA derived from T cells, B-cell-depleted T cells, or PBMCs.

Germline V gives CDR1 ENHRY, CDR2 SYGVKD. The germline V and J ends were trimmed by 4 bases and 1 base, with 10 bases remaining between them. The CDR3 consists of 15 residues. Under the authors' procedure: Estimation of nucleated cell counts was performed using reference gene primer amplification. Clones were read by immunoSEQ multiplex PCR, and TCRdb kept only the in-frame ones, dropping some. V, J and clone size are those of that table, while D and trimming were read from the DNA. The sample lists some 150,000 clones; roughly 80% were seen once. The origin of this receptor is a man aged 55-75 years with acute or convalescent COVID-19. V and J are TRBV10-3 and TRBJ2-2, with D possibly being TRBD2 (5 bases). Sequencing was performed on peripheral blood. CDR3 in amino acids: CAISVQRGNTGELFF. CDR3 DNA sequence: TGTGCCATCAGTGTACAACGGGGGAACACCGGGGAGCTGTTTTTT.